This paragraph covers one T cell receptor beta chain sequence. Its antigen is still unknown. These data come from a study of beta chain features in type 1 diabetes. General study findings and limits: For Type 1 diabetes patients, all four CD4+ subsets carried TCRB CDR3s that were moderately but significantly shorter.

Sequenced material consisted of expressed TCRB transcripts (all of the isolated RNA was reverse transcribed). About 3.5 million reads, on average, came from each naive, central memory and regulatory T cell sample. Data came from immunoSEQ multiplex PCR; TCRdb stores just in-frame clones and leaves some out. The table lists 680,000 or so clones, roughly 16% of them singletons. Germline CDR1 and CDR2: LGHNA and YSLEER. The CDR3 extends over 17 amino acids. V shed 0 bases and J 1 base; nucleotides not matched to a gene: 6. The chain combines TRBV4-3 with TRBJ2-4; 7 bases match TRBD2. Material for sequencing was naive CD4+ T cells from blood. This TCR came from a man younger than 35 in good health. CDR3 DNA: TGCGCCAGCAGCCAAGATTATAAGCGGGGTGCCAAAAACATTCAGTACTTC. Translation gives CASSQDYKRGAKNIQYF.